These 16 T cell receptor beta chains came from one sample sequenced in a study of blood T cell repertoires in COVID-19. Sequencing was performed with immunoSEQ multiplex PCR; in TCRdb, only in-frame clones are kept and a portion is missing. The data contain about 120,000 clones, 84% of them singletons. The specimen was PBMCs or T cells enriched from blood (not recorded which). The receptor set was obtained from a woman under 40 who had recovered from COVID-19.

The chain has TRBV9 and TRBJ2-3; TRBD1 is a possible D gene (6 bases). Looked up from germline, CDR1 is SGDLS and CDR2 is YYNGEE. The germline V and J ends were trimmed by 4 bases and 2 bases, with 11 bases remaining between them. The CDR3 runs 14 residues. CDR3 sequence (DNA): TGTGCCAGCAGCCCCGACAGGATCACAGATACGCAGTATTTT. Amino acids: CASSPDRITDTQYF.

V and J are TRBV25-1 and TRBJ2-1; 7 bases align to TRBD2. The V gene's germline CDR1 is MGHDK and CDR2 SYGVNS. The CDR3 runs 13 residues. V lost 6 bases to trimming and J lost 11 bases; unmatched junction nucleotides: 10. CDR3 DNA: TGTGCCAGCAGCCTAGGGGAGGGATTGAAGCAGTTCTTC. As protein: CASSLGEGLKQFF.

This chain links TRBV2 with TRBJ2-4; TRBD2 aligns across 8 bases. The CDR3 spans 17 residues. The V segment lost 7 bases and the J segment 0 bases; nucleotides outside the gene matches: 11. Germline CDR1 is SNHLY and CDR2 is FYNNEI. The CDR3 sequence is CASIPGLGGLAKNIQYF. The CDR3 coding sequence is TGTGCCAGCATCCCGGGACTAGGAGGTCTAGCCAAAAACATTCAGTACTTC.

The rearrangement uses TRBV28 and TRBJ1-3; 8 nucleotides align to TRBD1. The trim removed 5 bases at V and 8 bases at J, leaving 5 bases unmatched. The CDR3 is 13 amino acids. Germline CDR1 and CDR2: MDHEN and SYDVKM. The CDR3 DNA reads TGTGCCAGCAGTCCAGGGGGCCGGGACACCATATATTTT. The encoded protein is CASSPGGRDTIYF.

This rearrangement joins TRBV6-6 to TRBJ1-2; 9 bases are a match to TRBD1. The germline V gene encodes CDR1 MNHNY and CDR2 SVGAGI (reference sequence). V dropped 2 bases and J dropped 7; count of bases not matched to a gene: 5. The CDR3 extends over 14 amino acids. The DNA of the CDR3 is TGTGCCAGCAGTTACAGGGGACAGGGATCTGGCTACACCTTC. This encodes CASSYRGQGSGYTF.

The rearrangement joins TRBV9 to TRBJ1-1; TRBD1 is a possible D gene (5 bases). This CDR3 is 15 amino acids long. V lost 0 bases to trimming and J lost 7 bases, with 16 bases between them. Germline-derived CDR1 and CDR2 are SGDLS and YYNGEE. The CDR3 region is CASSVGAGRSFEAFF. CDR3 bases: TGTGCCAGCAGCGTAGGTGCAGGGCGTTCATTTGAAGCTTTCTTT.

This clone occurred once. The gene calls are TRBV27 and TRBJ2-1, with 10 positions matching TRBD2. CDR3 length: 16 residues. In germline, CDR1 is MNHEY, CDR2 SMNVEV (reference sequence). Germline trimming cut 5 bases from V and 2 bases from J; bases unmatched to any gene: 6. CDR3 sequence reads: CASSPRTSGAYNEQFF. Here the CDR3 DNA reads TGTGCCAGCAGTCCCCGGACTAGCGGAGCCTACAATGAGCAGTTCTTC.

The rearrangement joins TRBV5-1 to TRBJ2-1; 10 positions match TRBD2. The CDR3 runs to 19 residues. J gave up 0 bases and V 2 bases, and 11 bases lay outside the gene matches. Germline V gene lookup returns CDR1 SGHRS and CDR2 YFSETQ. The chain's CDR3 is CASSFRTSGKGASYNEQFF. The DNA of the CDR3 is TGCGCCAGCAGCTTCCGGACTAGCGGAAAGGGGGCCTCCTACAATGAGCAGTTCTTC.

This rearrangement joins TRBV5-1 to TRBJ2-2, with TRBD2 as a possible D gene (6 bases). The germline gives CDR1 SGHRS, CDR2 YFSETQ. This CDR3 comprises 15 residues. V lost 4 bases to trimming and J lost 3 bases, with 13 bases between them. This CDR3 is CASSLPGADTGELFF. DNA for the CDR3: TGCGCCAGCAGCCTACCGGGAGCGGACACCGGGGAGCTGTTTTTT. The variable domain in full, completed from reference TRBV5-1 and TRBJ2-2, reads KAGVTQTPRYLIKTRGQQVTLSCSPISGHRSVSWYQQTPGQGLQFLFEYFSETQRNKGNFPGRFSGRQFSNSRSEMNVSTLELGDSALYLCASSLPGADTGELFFGEGSRLTVL.

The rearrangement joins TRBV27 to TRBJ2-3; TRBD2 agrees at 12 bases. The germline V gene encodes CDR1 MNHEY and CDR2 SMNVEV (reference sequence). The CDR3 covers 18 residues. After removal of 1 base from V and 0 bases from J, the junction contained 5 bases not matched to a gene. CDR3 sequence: CASSLFGLAGPSTDTQYF. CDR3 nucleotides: TGTGCCAGCAGTTTATTTGGACTAGCGGGGCCGAGCACAGATACGCAGTATTTT.

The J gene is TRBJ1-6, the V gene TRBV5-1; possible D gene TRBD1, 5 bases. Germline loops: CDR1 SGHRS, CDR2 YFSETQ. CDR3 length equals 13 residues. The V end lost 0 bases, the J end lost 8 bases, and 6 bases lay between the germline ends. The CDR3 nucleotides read TGCGCCAGCAGCTTGGGGGACTATTCACCCCTCCACTTT. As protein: CASSLGDYSPLHF.

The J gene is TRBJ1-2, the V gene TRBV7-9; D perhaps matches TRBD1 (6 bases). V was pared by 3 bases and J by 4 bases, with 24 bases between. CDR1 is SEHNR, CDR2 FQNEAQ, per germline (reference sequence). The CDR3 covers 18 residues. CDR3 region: CASSFLDRSLSSIYGYTF. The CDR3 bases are TGTGCCAGCAGCTTTCTAGACAGGAGCCTATCCTCTATCTATGGCTACACCTTC.

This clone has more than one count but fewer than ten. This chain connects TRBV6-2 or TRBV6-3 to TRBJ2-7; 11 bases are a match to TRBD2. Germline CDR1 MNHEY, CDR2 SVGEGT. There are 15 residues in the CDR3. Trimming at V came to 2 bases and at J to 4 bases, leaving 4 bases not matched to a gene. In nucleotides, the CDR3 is TGTGCCAGCAGTTACGGGACTAGCGGCGTTTACGAGCAGTACTTC. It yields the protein CASSYGTSGVYEQYF.

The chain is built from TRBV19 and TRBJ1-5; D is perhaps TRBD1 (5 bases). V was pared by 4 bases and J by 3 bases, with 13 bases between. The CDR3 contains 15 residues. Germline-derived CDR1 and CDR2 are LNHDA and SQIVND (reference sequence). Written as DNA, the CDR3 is TGTGCCAGTAGTAAAATGACAGACTTCAATCAGCCCCAGCATTTT. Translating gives CASSKMTDFNQPQHF.

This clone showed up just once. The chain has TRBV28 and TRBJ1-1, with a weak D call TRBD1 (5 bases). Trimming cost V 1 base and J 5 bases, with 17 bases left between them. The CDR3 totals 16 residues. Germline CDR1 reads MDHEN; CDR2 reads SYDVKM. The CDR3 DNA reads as TGTGCCAGCAGTTTATCATTGTTGGGGCAAGGTACTGAAGCTTTCTTT. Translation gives CASSLSLLGQGTEAFF.

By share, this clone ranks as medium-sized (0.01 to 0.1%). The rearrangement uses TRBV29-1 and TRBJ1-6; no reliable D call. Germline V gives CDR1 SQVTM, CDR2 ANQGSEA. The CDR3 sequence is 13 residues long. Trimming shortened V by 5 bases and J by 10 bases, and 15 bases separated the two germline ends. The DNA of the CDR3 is TGCAGCGTTAGTTATAGGGAGGGCTCACCCCTCCACTTT. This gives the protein CSVSYREGSPLHF.